This paragraph covers one T cell receptor (beta chain) sequence. Its antigen is undetermined. The data were taken from a study of T cell responses to AZD1222 COVID-19 vaccine. Clones were read by immunoSEQ multiplex PCR, and TCRdb kept only the in-frame ones, dropping some. The sample lists tens of thousands of clones; around 89% were seen once. Whole-study results and caveats: Spike regions recognized by vaccine-associated CD4 TCRs spanned the protein, led by 160-218 and 743-854. Seropositive at baseline were only six or seven AZD1222 recipients. Females made up more of the donors, who were largely white British, and clonal diversity may have come out too low.

The TCR comes from an adult in good health. Material: peripheral blood, obtained on day 0 of AZD1222 vaccination.

CDR3 sequence: CASSGTSQNTEAFF. The CDR3 DNA sequence: TGCGCCAGCAGCGGGACATCCCAGAACACTGAAGCTTTCTTT. This chain joins TRBV5-1 and TRBJ1-1; D perhaps matches TRBD1 (6 bases). Germline V CDR1 and CDR2: SGHRS, YFSETQ. The CDR3 loop spans 14 amino acids. V shed 4 bases and J shed 1 base, with 11 bases lying between them.